These 22 T cell receptor beta chains came from one sample sequenced in a study of cytomegalovirus exposure and HLA in healthy donors (TCRdb year 2017). The library was produced with the immunoSEQ multiplex PCR assay. A mixture of 60 forward primers for TCR Vbeta segments and 13 reverse primers for TCR Jbeta segments was used in the multiplex PCR. TCRdb holds this immuneACCESS table with in-frame rearrangements only. Some clones are missing; in checked studies, unresolved V genes explain under half, and the rest has no known cause. The sample data list under 200,000 clones, and about three quarters of these were observed just once. 3% to 3.5% of the sample lies in the top ten. The sequenced sample was PBMCs. These receptors all come from a female donor in good health and CMV-seronegative.

The chain uses TRBV14 and TRBJ1-6, with 8 positions matching TRBD1. The CDR3 has 16 amino acids. Per germline, CDR1 SGHDN and CDR2 FVKESK. After removal of 0 bases from V and 10 bases from J, the junction contained 8 bases not matched to a gene. The CDR3 loop is CASSQDSGTGRSPLHF. As DNA, the CDR3 is TGTGCCAGCAGCCAAGATTCAGGGACAGGAAGATCACCCCTCCACTTT.

The chain is built from TRBV2 and TRBJ1-2, with TRBD1 matching 7 bases. Looked up from germline, CDR1 is SNHLY and CDR2 is FYNNEI. V shed 8 bases, J shed 3 bases, and the junction held 3 bases outside the gene matches. CDR3 length: 12 amino acids. The CDR3 coding sequence is TGTGCCAGCGCGACAGGGTACTATGGCTACACCTTC. Amino acid sequence: CASATGYYGYTF.

The chain combines TRBV19 with TRBJ2-7; D is undetermined. The CDR3 covers 13 residues. V lost 3 bases to trimming and J lost 6 bases, with 12 bases between them. Germline lookup yields CDR1 LNHDA and CDR2 SQIVND (reference sequence). CDR3 DNA: TGTGCCAGTAGTATTGGGCTGGGTCGCGAGCAGTACTTC. The encoded protein is CASSIGLGREQYF.

The chain carries TRBV18 and TRBJ1-3; D remains ambiguous. The CDR3 runs 14 residues. The ends were cut back, 0 bases at V and 8 bases at J, with 11 bases in the middle. Germline V gives CDR1 KGHSH, CDR2 LQKENI. CDR3 DNA sequence: TGTGCCAGCTCACCACCCCTAGGGAGGGACACCATATATTTT. Its protein product is CASSPPLGRDTIYF. Filled out from reference TRBV18 and TRBJ1-3, the complete variable domain reads NAGVMQNPRHLVRRRGQEARLRCSPMKGHSHVYWYRQLPEEGLKFMVYLQKENIIDESGMPKERFSAEFPKEGPSILRIQQVVRGDSAAYFCASSPPLGRDTIYFGEGSWLTVV.

Here the CDR3 DNA reads TGTGCCAGCAGCATGACATCCAACTATGGCTACACCTTC. Translated: CASSMTSNYGYTF. This chain links TRBV5-4 with TRBJ1-2; no clear D. The CDR3 consists of 13 residues. V was shortened by 4 bases and J by 2 bases, with 9 bases between the two germline ends. Germline-derived CDR1 and CDR2 are SGHNT and YYREEE (reference sequence).

The chain recombines TRBV5-1 with TRBJ1-2; 10 bases fit TRBD1. J was trimmed by 4 bases and V by 4 bases; bases with no gene match: 10. CDR3 length: 16 residues. Germline CDR1 SGHRS, CDR2 YFSETQ. The CDR3 here is CASSPDGQGDGYGYTF. The CDR3 nucleotides read TGCGCCAGCAGCCCGGACGGACAGGGGGATGGCTATGGCTACACCTTC.

The chain is built from TRBV7-2 and TRBJ2-2, with 10 bases matching TRBD1. This CDR3 is built from 17 residues. The V segment lost 3 bases and the J segment 0 bases; nucleotides outside the gene matches: 4. CDR1 is SGHTA, CDR2 FQGNSA, per germline. CDR3 amino acids: CASSLLGQGSNTGELFF. In DNA, the CDR3 is TGTGCCAGCAGCTTGCTGGGACAGGGGTCGAACACCGGGGAGCTGTTTTTT.

The V gene is TRBV4-1, the J gene TRBJ2-3; 8 bases are a match to TRBD1. This CDR3 region has 15 residues. CDR1 is MGHRA, CDR2 YSYEKL, per germline. The junction had 8 bases not matched to a gene; V was cut back by 5 bases and J by 4 bases. In nucleotides, the CDR3 is TGCGCCAGCAGCTATTTACAGGGGGGCCCAGATACGCAGTATTTT. This sequence encodes CASSYLQGGPDTQYF.

This clone was recorded a few times. The chain has TRBV5-4 and TRBJ1-2, with D possibly matching TRBD1 (5 bases). The CDR3 covers 14 residues. Looked up from germline, CDR1 is SGHNT and CDR2 is YYREEE (reference sequence). The V end was cut by 7 bases, the J end by 0 bases, with 13 bases between. This CDR3 is CASAPGVANYGYTF. In nucleotides, the CDR3 is TGTGCCAGCGCTCCGGGGGTAGCTAACTATGGCTACACCTTC.

J is TRBJ2-7 and V is TRBV10-3; 8 bases fit TRBD2. J lost 4 bases, V lost 3 bases, and 14 bases had no gene match. The CDR3 is 17 residues long. Looked up from germline, CDR1 is ENHRY and CDR2 is SYGVKD. CDR3 DNA sequence: TGTGCCATCAGTGATTCTTTGGGACGGGAGGGCCGATACGAGCAGTACTTC. It encodes CAISDSLGREGRYEQYF.

The J gene is TRBJ2-1, the V gene TRBV29-1; D might be TRBD2 (6 bases). V lost 6 bases to trimming and J lost 9 bases, with 15 bases between them. Germline V gene lookup returns CDR1 SQVTM and CDR2 ANQGSEA. This CDR3 is 12 amino acids long. The chain's CDR3 is CSVDTGTPEQFF. In nucleotides, the CDR3 is TGCAGCGTGGATACCGGGACTCCTGAGCAGTTCTTC.

This clone was observed once. The chain joins TRBV4-3 to TRBJ2-3, with D perhaps TRBD2 (7 bases). Germline loops: CDR1 LGHNA, CDR2 YSLEER. The ends were cut back, 0 bases at V and 1 base at J, with 11 bases in the middle. CDR3 length equals 16 residues. CDR3 region: CASSQEGGGGTDTQYF. CDR3 nucleotide sequence: TGCGCCAGCAGCCAAGAGGGAGGGGGGGGCACAGATACGCAGTATTTT.

The chain employs TRBV27 and TRBJ2-7; 13 bases map to TRBD2. V gave up 3 bases and J gave up 6 bases; unmatched junction bases: 8. The CDR3 runs 16 residues. The V gene's germline CDR1 is MNHEY and CDR2 SMNVEV (reference sequence). The CDR3 bases are TGTGCCAGCAGTTTTGCACTAGCGGGAGGGCCTGGCGAGCAGTACTTC. Amino acid sequence: CASSFALAGGPGEQYF.

This clone was observed a few times. This chain joins TRBV11-3 and TRBJ2-5; TRBD2 aligns across 8 bases. Germline lookup yields CDR1 SGHNT and CDR2 YENEEA. V gave up 4 bases and J gave up 2 bases; unmatched junction bases: 3. The CDR3 contains 14 residues. CDR3 region: CASSSGGNQETQYF. In DNA, the CDR3 is TGTGCCAGCAGCTCGGGAGGGAATCAAGAGACCCAGTACTTC. The full variable domain, its missing parts supplied by reference TRBV11-3 and TRBJ2-5, is EAGVVQSPRYKIIEKKQPVAFWCNPISGHNTLYWYLQNLGQGPELLIRYENEEAVDDSQLPKDRFSAERLKGVDSTLKIQPAELGDSAVYLCASSSGGNQETQYFGPGTRLLVL.

V gene TRBV14 combines with J gene TRBJ2-7; TRBD1 is a possible D gene (5 bases). There are 14 residues in the CDR3. Germline V gene sequence: CDR1 SGHDN, CDR2 FVKESK. Deletions cut 4 bases from V and 2 bases from J, with 12 bases between. CDR3 amino acids: CASSPGAGTYEQYF. CDR3 nucleotide sequence: TGTGCCAGCAGCCCTGGGGCAGGAACCTACGAGCAGTACTTC. The complete variable domain, with remaining parts taken from reference TRBV14 and TRBJ2-7, reads EAGVTQFPSHSVIEKGQTVTLRCDPISGHDNLYWYRRVMGKEIKFLLHFVKESKQDESGMPNNRFLAERTGGTYSTLKVQPAELEDSGVYFCASSPGAGTYEQYFGPGTRLTVT.

The V gene is TRBV4-3, the J gene TRBJ2-5; D is ambiguous. The J call is in doubt because the DNA end fits TRBJ2-7 better. The germline V gene encodes CDR1 LGHNA and CDR2 YSLEER. This CDR3 has 14 residues. DNA for the CDR3: TGCGCCAGCAGCCAAGCGCTCCTCACCTACGAGCAGTACTTC. Amino acid sequence: CASSQALLTYEQYF.

This sequence joins TRBV7-6 and TRBJ2-5; 7 bases map to TRBD1. The CDR3 consists of 13 residues. V trimming: 8 bases; J trimming: 4 bases; junction bases outside the gene matches: 7. The germline gives CDR1 SGHVS, CDR2 FNYEAQ. The DNA of the CDR3 is TGTGCCAGCGGTACAGGGGTAGTAGAGACCCAGTACTTC. It codes for CASGTGVVETQYF.

This clone was seen only a few times. The chain couples TRBV6-5 to TRBJ1-1; D may be TRBD1 (5 bases). Looked up from germline, CDR1 is MNHEY and CDR2 is SVGAGI. Trimming pared 2 bases from V and 3 bases from J, leaving 7 bases between. This CDR3 comprises 13 residues. CDR3 amino acids: CASSYEGDTEAFF. Written as DNA, the CDR3 is TGTGCCAGCAGTTACGAAGGGGACACTGAAGCTTTCTTT.

The chain combines TRBV11-2 with TRBJ2-7; no reliable D call. The V gene's germline CDR1 is SGHAT and CDR2 FQNNGV. This CDR3 comprises 13 residues. The V and J ends lost 7 bases and 1 base respectively, with 11 bases between them. The CDR3 nucleotides are TGTGCCAGCACCCTCTCCGGTTCCTACGAGCAGTACTTC. Translating gives CASTLSGSYEQYF.

The chain combines TRBV6-5 with TRBJ2-1, with 10 bases matching TRBD2. Trimming took 8 bases from V and 10 from J; bases not matched to a gene: 11. Germline CDR1 is MNHEY and CDR2 is SVGAGI. The CDR3 contains 14 residues. For the CDR3, the DNA is TGTGCCAGCTTCAGGAGCGGGGGGGCAAGGGAGCAGTTCTTC. Amino acid sequence: CASFRSGGAREQFF.

The chain is built from TRBV7-3 and TRBJ1-1; the match to TRBD1 covers 8 bases. The CDR3 is 14 amino acids. V lost 6 bases, J lost 0 bases, and 3 bases stayed unmatched. Germline V lookup: CDR1 SGHTA, CDR2 FQGTGA. CDR3 in DNA: TGTGCCAGCAGACAGGGGGAAATGAACACTGAAGCTTTCTTT. Translation: CASRQGEMNTEAFF.

Here the CDR3 reads CASSYSNPGANYGYTF. Here the CDR3 DNA reads TGTGCCAGCAGTTACTCAAATCCGGGAGCTAACTATGGCTACACCTTC. V gene TRBV6-5 combines with J gene TRBJ1-2; no definite D call. Trimming cost V 0 bases and J 0 bases, with 11 bases left between them. Per germline, CDR1 MNHEY and CDR2 SVGAGI. This CDR3 has 16 residues.